This TCR beta chain was captured by sequencing in a study of blood T cell repertoires in COVID-19. Germline trimming cut 8 bases from V and 10 bases from J; bases unmatched to any gene: 11. The length of the CDR3 is 15 residues. The germline V gene encodes CDR1 MNHNY and CDR2 SVGAGI (reference sequence). This clone was observed once. Libraries were prepared by immunoSEQ multiplex PCR; TCRdb keeps only in-frame clonotypes and omits some of them. The sample has more than 110,000 clones; approximately 85% are singletons. The material sequenced was peripheral blood. This TCR was sampled from a man aged 45-65 years with acute or convalescent COVID-19. The rearrangement joins TRBV6-6 to TRBJ1-6, with 10 bases matching TRBD1. The chain's CDR3 is CASGPETGGSSPLHF. Written as DNA, the CDR3 is TGTGCCAGCGGCCCAGAGACAGGGGGCAGCTCACCCCTCCACTTT.